The sequence of this TCR beta chain was determined in a study of cytomegalovirus exposure and HLA in healthy donors. Primers for the PCR totalled 60 Vbeta and 13 Jbeta. Sequencing used immunoSEQ multiplex PCR; TCRdb keeps in-frame clones, though not all of them. The profile covers 100,000 or so clones, with 65% to 85% appearing a single time and 1.5% to 2% taken by the ten largest. Germline assignment: CDR1 SGHAT and CDR2 FQNNGV. This CDR3 is built from 15 residues. V was cut by 0 bases and J by 1 base, with 7 bases left in between. The V call is TRBV11-2, the J call TRBJ1-5; perhaps TRBD1 as D (5 bases). Specimen: PBMCs. The receptor's source is a woman aged 40 to 50 in good health and CMV-seronegative. The chain's CDR3 is CASSLEWGSNQPQHF. CDR3 in DNA: TGTGCCAGCAGCTTAGAATGGGGCAGCAATCAGCCCCAGCATTTT.